Reported below is one T cell receptor (beta chain). This sample was taken from a study of shared T cell receptors in the human thymus. Sequenced by immunoSEQ multiplex PCR; TCRdb stores in-frame clones only, minus some. Seen here are roughly 700,000 clones, around 89% observed once, and the top ten hold about 0.01%. CDR3 length: 16 amino acids. Germline assignment: CDR1 SGHRS and CDR2 YFSETQ. Trimming took 3 bases from V and 1 from J; bases not matched to a gene: 4. A further study also used this sample, focusing on human thymus T cells. As that study records: Resected material from corrective heart surgery provided the thymus tissue analysed.

Specimen: thymocytes. The V and J genes are TRBV5-1 and TRBJ2-3, with 11 bases fitting TRBD2. This TCR derives from a boy under two years old with a congenital heart defect. DNA for the CDR3: TGCGCCAGCAGCTCACCGACTAGCGGGGGCACAGATACGCAGTATTTT. It specifies CASSSPTSGGTDTQYF. Drawing the rest from reference TRBV5-1 and TRBJ2-3, the complete variable domain is KAGVTQTPRYLIKTRGQQVTLSCSPISGHRSVSWYQQTPGQGLQFLFEYFSETQRNKGNFPGRFSGRQFSNSRSEMNVSTLELGDSALYLCASSSPTSGGTDTQYFGPGTRLTVL.